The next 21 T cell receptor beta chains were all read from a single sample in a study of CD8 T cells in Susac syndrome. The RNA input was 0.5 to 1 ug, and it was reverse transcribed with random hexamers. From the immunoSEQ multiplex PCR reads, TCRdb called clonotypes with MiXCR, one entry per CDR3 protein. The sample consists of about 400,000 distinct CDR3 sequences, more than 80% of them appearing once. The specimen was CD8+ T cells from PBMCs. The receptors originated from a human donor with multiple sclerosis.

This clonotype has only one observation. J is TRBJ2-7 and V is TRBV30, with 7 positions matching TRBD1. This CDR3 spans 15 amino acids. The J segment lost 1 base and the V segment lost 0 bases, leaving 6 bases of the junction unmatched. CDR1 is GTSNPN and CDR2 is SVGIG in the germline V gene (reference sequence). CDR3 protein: CAWSVFDRESYEQYF. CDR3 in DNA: TGTGCCTGGAGTGTATTTGACAGGGAGTCCTACGAGCAGTACTTC.

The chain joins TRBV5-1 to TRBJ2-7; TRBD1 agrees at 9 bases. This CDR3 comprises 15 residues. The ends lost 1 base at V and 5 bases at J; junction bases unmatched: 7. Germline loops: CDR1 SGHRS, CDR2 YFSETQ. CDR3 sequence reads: CASSLLGQGTDEQYF. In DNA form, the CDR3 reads TGCGCCAGCAGCTTGCTAGGACAGGGGACGGACGAGCAGTACTTC.

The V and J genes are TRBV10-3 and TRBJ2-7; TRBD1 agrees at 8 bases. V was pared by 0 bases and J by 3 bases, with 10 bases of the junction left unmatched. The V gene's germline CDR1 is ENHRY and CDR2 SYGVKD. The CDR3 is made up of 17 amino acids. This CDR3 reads CAISESILLGQDYEQYF. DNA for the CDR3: TGTGCCATCAGTGAGTCGATACTCCTGGGACAGGACTACGAGCAGTACTTC.

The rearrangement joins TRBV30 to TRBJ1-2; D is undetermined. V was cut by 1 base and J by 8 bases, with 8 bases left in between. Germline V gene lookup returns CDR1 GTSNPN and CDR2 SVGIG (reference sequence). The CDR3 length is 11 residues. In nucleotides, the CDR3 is TGTGCCTGGAGTGATGGAGGAGGCTACACCTTC. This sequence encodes CAWSDGGGYTF. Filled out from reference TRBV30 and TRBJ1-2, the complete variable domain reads SQTIHQWPATLVQPVGSPLSLECTVEGTSNPNLYWYRQAAGRGLQLLFYSVGIGQISSEVPQNLSASRPQDRQFILSSKKLLLSDSGFYLCAWSDGGGYTFGSGTRLTVV.

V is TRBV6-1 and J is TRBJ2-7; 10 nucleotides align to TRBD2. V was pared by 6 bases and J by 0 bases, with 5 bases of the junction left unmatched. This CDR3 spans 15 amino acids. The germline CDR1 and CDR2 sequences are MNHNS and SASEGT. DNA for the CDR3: TGTGCCAGCAGGGAGATAGCGGGGGGCTCCTACGAGCAGTACTTC. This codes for CASREIAGGSYEQYF.

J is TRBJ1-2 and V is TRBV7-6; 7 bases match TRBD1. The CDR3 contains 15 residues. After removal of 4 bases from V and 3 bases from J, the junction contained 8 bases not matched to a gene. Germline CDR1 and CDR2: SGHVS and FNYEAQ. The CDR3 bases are TGTGCCAGCAGCTCTCACAGGGGAGAGGACTATGGCTACACCTTC. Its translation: CASSSHRGEDYGYTF.

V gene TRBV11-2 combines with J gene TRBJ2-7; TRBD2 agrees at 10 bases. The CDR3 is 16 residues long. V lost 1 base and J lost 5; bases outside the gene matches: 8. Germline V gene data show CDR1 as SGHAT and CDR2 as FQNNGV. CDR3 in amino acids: CASSLGSGGVVNEQYF. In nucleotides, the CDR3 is TGTGCCAGCAGCTTAGGAAGCGGGGGGGTTGTCAACGAGCAGTACTTC.

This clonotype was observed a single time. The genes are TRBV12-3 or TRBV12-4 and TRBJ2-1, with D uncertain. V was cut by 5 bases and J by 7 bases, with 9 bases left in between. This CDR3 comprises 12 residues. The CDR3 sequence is CASSHSKNEQFF. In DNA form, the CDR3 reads TGTGCCAGCAGTCATAGCAAGAATGAGCAGTTCTTC.

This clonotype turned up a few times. For the CDR3, the DNA is TGTGCCAGCAGCCAAGATCTGGGTAGCAGGGGCGACTCCTACGAGCAGTACTTC. Amino acid sequence: CASSQDLGSRGDSYEQYF. This chain uses TRBV14 with TRBJ2-7, with D possibly matching TRBD1 (6 bases). This CDR3 has 18 residues. Trimming removed 0 bases from V and 0 bases from J, with 18 bases in between. Germline CDR1 SGHDN, CDR2 FVKESK.

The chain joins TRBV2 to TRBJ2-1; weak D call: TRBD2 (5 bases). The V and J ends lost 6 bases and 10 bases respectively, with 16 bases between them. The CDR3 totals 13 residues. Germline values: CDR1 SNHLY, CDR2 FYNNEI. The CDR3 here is CASSDIGVREQFF. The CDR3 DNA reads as TGTGCCAGCAGCGACATCGGGGTTAGAGAGCAGTTCTTC.

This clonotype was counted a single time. The CDR3 reads CASRRRGTNEKLFF. The CDR3 DNA is TGTGCCAGCAGGCGAAGGGGGACTAATGAAAAACTGTTTTTT. This chain connects TRBV12-3 or TRBV12-4 to TRBJ1-4; weak D call: TRBD1 (6 bases). V lost 6 bases and J lost 2, with 10 bases in between. CDR3 length: 14 amino acids.

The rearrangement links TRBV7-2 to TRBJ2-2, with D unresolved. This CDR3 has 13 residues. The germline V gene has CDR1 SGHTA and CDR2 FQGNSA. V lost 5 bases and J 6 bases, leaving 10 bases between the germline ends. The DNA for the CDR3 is TGTGCCAGCAGCCCCGATGCGCCCGGGGAGCTGTTTTTT. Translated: CASSPDAPGELFF.

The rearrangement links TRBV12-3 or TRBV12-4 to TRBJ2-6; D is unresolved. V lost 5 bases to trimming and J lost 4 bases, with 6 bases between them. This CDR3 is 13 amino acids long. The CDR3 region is CASSIQGANVLTF. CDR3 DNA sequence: TGTGCCAGCAGTATACAGGGGGCCAACGTCCTGACTTTC.

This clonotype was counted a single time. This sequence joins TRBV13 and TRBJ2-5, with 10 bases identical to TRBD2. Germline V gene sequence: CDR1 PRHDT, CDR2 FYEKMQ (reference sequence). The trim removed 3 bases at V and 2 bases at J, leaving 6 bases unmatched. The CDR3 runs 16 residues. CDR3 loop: CASSLRVAGGQETQYF. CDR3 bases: TGTGCCAGCAGCTTGCGGGTAGCGGGGGGACAAGAGACCCAGTACTTC.

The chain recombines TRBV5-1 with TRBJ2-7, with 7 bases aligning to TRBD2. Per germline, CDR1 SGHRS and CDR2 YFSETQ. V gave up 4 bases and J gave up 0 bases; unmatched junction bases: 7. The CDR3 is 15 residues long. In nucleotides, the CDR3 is TGCGCCAGCAGCAGTCTAGCGGAGCGCTCCTACGAGCAGTACTTC. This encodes CASSSLAERSYEQYF.

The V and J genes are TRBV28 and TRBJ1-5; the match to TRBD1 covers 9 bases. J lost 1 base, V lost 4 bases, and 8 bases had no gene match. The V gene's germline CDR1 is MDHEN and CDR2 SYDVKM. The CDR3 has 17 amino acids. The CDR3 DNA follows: TGTGCCAGCAGTTCCCGGGACAGGGAATCCAGCAATCAGCCCCAGCATTTT. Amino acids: CASSSRDRESSNQPQHF.

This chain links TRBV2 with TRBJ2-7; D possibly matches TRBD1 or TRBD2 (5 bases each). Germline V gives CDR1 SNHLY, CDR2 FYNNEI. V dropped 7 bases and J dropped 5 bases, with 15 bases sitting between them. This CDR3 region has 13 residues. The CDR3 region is CASKGSEEDEQYF. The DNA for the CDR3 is TGTGCCAGCAAGGGGAGCGAGGAGGACGAGCAGTACTTC.

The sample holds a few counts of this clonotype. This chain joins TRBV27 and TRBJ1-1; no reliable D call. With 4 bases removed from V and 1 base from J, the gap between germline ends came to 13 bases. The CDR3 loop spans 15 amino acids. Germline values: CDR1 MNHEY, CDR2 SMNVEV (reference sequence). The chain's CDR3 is CASSSSMVGNTEAFF. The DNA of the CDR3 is TGTGCCAGCAGTTCCTCGATGGTGGGGAACACTGAAGCTTTCTTT.

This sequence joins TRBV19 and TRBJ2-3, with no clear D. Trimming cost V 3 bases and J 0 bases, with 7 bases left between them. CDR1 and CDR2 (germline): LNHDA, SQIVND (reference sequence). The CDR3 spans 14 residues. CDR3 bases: TGTGCCAGTAGTATTAGTCCTAGCACAGATACGCAGTATTTT. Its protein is CASSISPSTDTQYF.

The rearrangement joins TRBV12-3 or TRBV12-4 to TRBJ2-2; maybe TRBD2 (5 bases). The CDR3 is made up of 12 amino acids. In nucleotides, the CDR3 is TGTGCGGGAGCCACGAACACCGGGGAGCTGTTTTTT. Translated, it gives CAGATNTGELFF.

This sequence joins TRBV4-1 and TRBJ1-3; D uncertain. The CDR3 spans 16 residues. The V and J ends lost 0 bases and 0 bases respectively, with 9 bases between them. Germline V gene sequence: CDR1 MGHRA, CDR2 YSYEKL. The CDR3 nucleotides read TGCGCCAGCAGCCAAGAGGGCGAGAGCTCTGGAAACACCATATATTTT. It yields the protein CASSQEGESSGNTIYF.